A selection of T cell receptor beta chains follows, all from one sample in a study of blood T cell repertoires in COVID-19. Libraries were prepared by immunoSEQ multiplex PCR; TCRdb keeps only in-frame clonotypes and omits some of them. The sample holds 350,000 to 450,000 clones, approximately 90% seen once. The sequencing sample was made of PBMCs or T cells enriched from blood (not recorded which). These TCRs come from a woman in her 40s who had been exposed to COVID-19. Both conserved end residues are part of each CDR3. A D gene is named only where the DNA matches it firmly. Some rows mark clone size as missing; the rest say once, few, many or name a class of expanded clone.

NA	NA	TRBV6-2/TRBV6-3	TRBJ2-7	TGTGCCAGCAGTCCGGGACTTGAGGCCGAGCAGTACTTC	CASSPGLEAEQYF
NA	NA	TRBV25-1	TRBJ1-4	TGTGCCAGCCGAATCGAGGATAATGAAAAACTGTTTTTT	CASRIEDNEKLFF
NA	TRBD1	TRBV15	TRBJ2-3	TGTGCCACCAGCCGGCGGACAGGTCAGGCCACAGATACGCAGTATTTT	CATSRRTGQATDTQYF
NA	TRBD1	TRBV7-9	TRBJ1-3	TGTGCCAGCAGCCAGGGGGTCGGAAACACCATATATTTT	CASSQGVGNTIYF
NA	TRBD1	TRBV19	TRBJ2-7	TGTGCCAGTAGTACGCCGGGACAGGGGAATGACGAGCAGTACTTC	CASSTPGQGNDEQYF
NA	NA	TRBV7-9	TRBJ1-1	TGTGCCAGCAGCTTAGGGGCAGGGGACCCTGAAGCTTTCTTT	CASSLGAGDPEAFF
NA	NA	TRBV27	TRBJ1-1	TGTGCCAGCAGTCCCGCGGGATTGGGGTCTGAAGCTTTCTTT	CASSPAGLGSEAFF
NA	NA	TRBV2	TRBJ1-2	TGTGCCAGCAGTGAATTGGCGACTATCGTCTATGGCTACACCTTC	CASSELATIVYGYTF
NA	TRBD1	TRBV7-8	TRBJ1-2	TGTGCCAGCAGCTTAACGGACAGGGACTATGGCTACACCTTC	CASSLTDRDYGYTF
few	NA	TRBV2	TRBJ1-4	TGTGCCAGCAGACAGGGAGAAAAACTGTTTTTT	CASRQGEKLFF
NA	NA	TRBV30	TRBJ1-1	TGTGCCTGGAGTCGACAGCAAAGCAGGGGCTCTTTCGGTGCTTTCTTT	CAWSRQQSRGSFGAFF
once	NA	TRBV19	TRBJ1-2	TGTGCCAGTAGTATCCTTCGCGGGGGCGCTGCTTCCTATGGCTACACCTTC	CASSILRGGAASYGYTF
NA	TRBD1	TRBV11-3	TRBJ2-7	TGTGCCAGCAGCCCCAGCAGGGGGCGCGGTGTGCAGGAGCAGTACTTC	CASSPSRGRGVQEQYF
NA	TRBD2	TRBV19	TRBJ2-1	TGTGCCAGTAGTATCGGGAGGGTGACTGAGCAGTTCTTC	CASSIGRVTEQFF
NA	TRBD1	TRBV6-5	TRBJ2-5	TGTGCCAGCAGTCCCCTCGGGACAGCCCAAGAGACCCAGTACTTC	CASSPLGTAQETQYF
NA	TRBD1	TRBV6-5	TRBJ1-2	TGTGCCAGCAGTCCCGGGACAGGGACTAATGGCTACACCTTC	CASSPGTGTNGYTF
NA	NA	TRBV30	TRBJ1-1	TGTGCCTGGAGTTACGGCGGGTTGAACACTGAAGCTTTCTTT	CAWSYGGLNTEAFF
NA	TRBD1	TRBV5-4	TRBJ2-3	TGTGCCAGCAGCCCAGGACAGGACACAGATACGCAGTATTTT	CASSPGQDTDTQYF
NA	TRBD1	TRBV19	TRBJ1-5	TGTGCCAGTAGTACCCGACAGGGCCTGGGAAGCAATCAGCCCCAGCATTTT	CASSTRQGLGSNQPQHF
NA	NA	TRBV7-9	TRBJ1-1	TGTGCCAGCAGCTTAAAAGGGGACACTGAAGCTTTCTTT	CASSLKGDTEAFF
NA	TRBD1	TRBV29-1	TRBJ2-2	TGCAGCGTGATCAACAGGGGGAACACCGGGGAGCTGTTTTTT	CSVINRGNTGELFF
NA	NA	TRBV6-2/TRBV6-3	TRBJ2-5	TGTGCCAGCAGTTACTCCGGTCAAGTAATAGAAATGTCGGAGACCCAGTACTTC	CASSYSGQVIEMSETQYF
NA	NA	TRBV7-8	TRBJ2-1	TGTGCCAGCAGCTTAGCCGGAGGGGGCATCTCCTACAATGAGCAGTTCTTC	CASSLAGGGISYNEQFF
NA	NA	TRBV12-3/TRBV12-4	TRBJ1-1	TGTGCCAGCAGTTTGCGAATGAACACTGAAGCTTTCTTT	CASSLRMNTEAFF
NA	NA	TRBV5-4	TRBJ2-1	TGTGCCAGCATTCAACGGGGCGCGGGGTACAATGAGCAGTTCTTC	CASIQRGAGYNEQFF
NA	NA	TRBV5-4	TRBJ2-7	TGTGCCAGCAGCTTGAAAGGAGGGGCCAACTACGAGCAGTACTTC	CASSLKGGANYEQYF
NA	TRBD1	TRBV30	TRBJ1-4	TGTGCCTGCTCCTACAGGGGGGGTGAGGAAAAACTGTTTTTT	CACSYRGGEEKLFF
few	NA	TRBV10-1	TRBJ2-2	TGCGCCAGCAGTGCCGCGGGGGCTGGCACCGGGGAGCTGTTTTTT	CASSAAGAGTGELFF
NA	TRBD1	TRBV5-4	TRBJ2-1	TGTGCCAGCAGGACCGAGCGCCCGGGACAGGGGTCCAATGAGCAGTTCTTC	CASRTERPGQGSNEQFF
NA	TRBD2	TRBV5-1	TRBJ2-3	TGCGCCAGCAGCCCGCTAGGGGGAAGCGGGGGTAACACAGATACGCAGTATTTT	CASSPLGGSGGNTDTQYF
NA	NA	TRBV6-5	TRBJ2-3	TGTGCCGGGGGGACTTCGAGCACAGATACGCAGTATTTT	CAGGTSSTDTQYF
NA	TRBD1	TRBV2	TRBJ1-2	TGTGCCAGCAGTGATAGGGGGCGGGTGGGGGCGCTTCGGTATGGCTACACCTTC	CASSDRGRVGALRYGYTF
NA	NA	TRBV3-1/TRBV3-2	TRBJ1-3	TGTGCCAGCAGCCAAGATGAAGGGGACTCTGGAAACACCATATATTTT	CASSQDEGDSGNTIYF
NA	NA	TRBV11-1	TRBJ1-6	TGTGCCAGCAGCTTAGCGGCAGGGGCACGGAATTCACCCCTCCACTTT	CASSLAAGARNSPLHF
NA	NA	TRBV30	TRBJ1-1	TGTGCCTGGAGTCCCGGGACAATTATTTCTGAAGCTTTCTTT	CAWSPGTIISEAFF
NA	TRBD2	TRBV9	TRBJ2-1	TGTGCCAGCAGCGTAGGGGGGGCTAGCGGGTTTGGTGAGCAGTTCTTC	CASSVGGASGFGEQFF
NA	NA	TRBV6-5	TRBJ1-2	TGTGCCAGCAGTTACTCTGGCACTAACTATGGCTACACCTTC	CASSYSGTNYGYTF
NA	NA	TRBV9	TRBJ2-2	TGTGCCAGCAGCGCCTATGACACGGACGGGGAGCTGTTTTTT	CASSAYDTDGELFF
NA	TRBD1	TRBV11-2	TRBJ2-7	TGTGCCAGCGCTGGACAGGCCCAAACCACCTACGAGCAGTACTTC	CASAGQAQTTYEQYF
NA	NA	TRBV15	TRBJ1-3	TGTGCCACCAGCAGCCCGACCCCGGGAGGAAACACCATATATTTT	CATSSPTPGGNTIYF
NA	NA	TRBV24-1	TRBJ2-3	TGTGCCACCAGTGATTTTGGGGGAGGAACAGATACGCAGTATTTT	CATSDFGGGTDTQYF
NA	TRBD1	TRBV6-2/TRBV6-3	TRBJ2-1	TGTGCCAGCAGTTACTCAACGGACAGGGCCCGGTTCTTC	CASSYSTDRARFF
few	NA	TRBV9	TRBJ2-7	TGTGCCAGCAGCGTAGGAGTCGCCTCCTACGAGCAGTACTTC	CASSVGVASYEQYF
NA	TRBD1	TRBV19	TRBJ2-7	TGTGCCAGTAGCCCGACAGGGAGCGGCTACGAGCAGTACTTC	CASSPTGSGYEQYF
NA	NA	TRBV7-2	TRBJ1-1	TGTGCCAGCAGGTCGCAGCGGACGAGGACGGGCACTGAAGCTTTCTTT	CASRSQRTRTGTEAFF
NA	NA	TRBV19	TRBJ1-2	TGTGCCAGCACCCGGGAGGGCTTGGGAGCTAACTATGGCTACACCTTC	CASTREGLGANYGYTF
NA	NA	TRBV7-2	TRBJ1-5	TGTGCCAGCAGCTCAGGACAGAATCAGCCCCAGCATTTT	CASSSGQNQPQHF
NA	NA	TRBV7-8	TRBJ2-7	TGTGCCAGCAGCTTTTCGGTTGTCTCCTACGAGCAGTACTTC	CASSFSVVSYEQYF
NA	TRBD1	TRBV3-1/TRBV3-2	TRBJ1-1	TGTGCCAGCAGCCAACAAGGGACAGGGGGCGATAAGGCTTTCTTT	CASSQQGTGGDKAFF
once	TRBD1	TRBV5-1	TRBJ1-4	TGCGCCAGCAGCTGGACAGGGGGACGGGATGAAAAACTGTTTTTT	CASSWTGGRDEKLFF
NA	NA	TRBV7-9	TRBJ1-1	TGTGCCAGCAGCTTAGCTGAGGGGGTAGCTTTCTTT	CASSLAEGVAFF
NA	NA	TRBV2	TRBJ2-7	TGTGCCAGCAGTGAACGGGGCGAGCAGTACTTC	CASSERGEQYF
NA	TRBD1	TRBV24-1	TRBJ2-7	TGTGCCACCAGTGATCCCCGACAGGGGGCCTACGAGCAGTACTTC	CATSDPRQGAYEQYF
NA	TRBD2	TRBV5-1	TRBJ2-3	TGCGCCAGCAGCCCCAGATTGCGGGAGGCTACAGATACGCAGTATTTT	CASSPRLREATDTQYF